This record covers a single T cell receptor (beta chain). This sample is drawn from a study of blood T cell repertoires in COVID-19. Across the whole study: Some COVID-19 samples were acute and others convalescent; all came from the United States, Italy and Spain. Nucleic acid was either cDNA or gDNA, and it came from T cells, B-cell-depleted T cells, or PBMCs.

The Seattle patients, enrolled during active infection, were followed longitudinally. Per the original methods: Reference gene primers were amplified, and this amplification served to estimate nucleated cell counts. TCRdb keeps only in-frame clones here, not all; method: immunoSEQ multiplex PCR. V, J and clone size reflect that table, while D and trimming were determined from the DNA. Of 200,000 to 300,000 clones detected, more than 85% appear once; the ten largest clones hold 2.5% to 3%. In germline, CDR1 is SGDLS, CDR2 YYNGEE. Trimming left V 2 bases short and J 3 bases short, with 14 bases between. The CDR3 consists of 16 residues.

The sequence was obtained from a person aged 18 to 35 with COVID-19, enrolled during active disease. The rearrangement uses TRBV9 and TRBJ2-2; D is possibly TRBD1 (7 bases). The specimen was peripheral blood. The CDR3 nucleotides read TGTGCCAGCAGCGTCCCCCGCAGGGGGGACACCGGGGAGCTGTTTTTT. Amino acids: CASSVPRRGDTGELFF.